These T cell receptor beta chains were read from a single sample in a study of shared T cell receptors in the human thymus. Produced via immunoSEQ multiplex PCR; TCRdb's table is partial and in-frame only. The sample yields about 610,000 clones, 70% to 90% seen once. In addition, the sample was reused for a study of human thymus T cells.

The sequenced sample consisted of thymocytes. These receptors were collected from a boy under three years old with a congenital heart defect. The CDR3 runs from the conserved cysteine through the conserved F or W. A D gene is named only where the DNA matches it firmly. Some rows mark clone size as missing; the rest say once, few, many or name a class of expanded clone.

d_call	v_call	j_call	clone_size	cdr3_nt	cdr3_aa
TRBD1	TRBV5-4	TRBJ1-1	NA	TGTGCCAGCAGCCTACCGGGACAGGGGGCGCGGGCTTTCTTT	CASSLPGQGARAFF
NA	TRBV4-1	TRBJ2-2	once	TGCGCCAGTCAGGGCCTGGGCTGGAGCACCGGGGAGCTGTTTTTT	CASQGLGWSTGELFF
NA	TRBV19	TRBJ2-1	NA	TGTGCCAGTAGTATGGGGGGAAGGGGCAATGAGCAGTTCTTC	CASSMGGRGNEQFF
NA	TRBV4-1	TRBJ2-1	NA	TGCGCCAGCAGCCAAGATTGGGCAGGAGGTTACTACAATGAGCAGTTCTTC	CASSQDWAGGYYNEQFF
TRBD2	TRBV10-2	TRBJ2-7	NA	TGCGCCAGCAGTGAGTCTGGGAGGGCCGTGACCTACGAGCAGTACTTC	CASSESGRAVTYEQYF
TRBD1	TRBV29-1	TRBJ2-1	NA	TGCAGCGTTGAAGGCGGGACCACAGGGACAGGCTACAATGAGCAGTTCTTC	CSVEGGTTGTGYNEQFF
NA	TRBV4-1	TRBJ2-1	NA	TGCGCCAGCAGCCAAGAGGTTCCGGGGGAGCAGTTCTTC	CASSQEVPGEQFF
TRBD2	TRBV5-5	TRBJ2-5	NA	TGTGCCAGCAGCTCCCCAGCAGGGAGGGATATTCGGGAGACCCAGTACTTC	CASSSPAGRDIRETQYF
NA	TRBV5-1	TRBJ1-3	NA	TGCGCCAGCAGCTTACGGGGGTTTGGAAACACCATATATTTT	CASSLRGFGNTIYF
NA	TRBV6-1	TRBJ2-7	NA	TGTGCCAGCAGTGAAGCGGAGGGGAACAGGTTCTACGAGCAGTACTTC	CASSEAEGNRFYEQYF
TRBD2	TRBV28	TRBJ2-7	NA	TGTGCCAGCAGCGGGCCGACTAGCGGGAGGGCGGCCACCTACGAGCAGTACTTC	CASSGPTSGRAATYEQYF
NA	TRBV4-3	TRBJ2-3	once	TGCGCCAGCAGCCAAGCCCGGGATAGGGCAGATACGCAGTATTTT	CASSQARDRADTQYF
TRBD2	TRBV5-8	TRBJ2-4	NA	TGTGCCAGCAGCTTGAGATCGCGGGAGCTCAAAAACATTCAGTACTTC	CASSLRSRELKNIQYF
TRBD1	TRBV6-5	TRBJ2-1	NA	TGTGCCAGCAGCGATACAGGACAGGGGGCGAATGAGCAGTTCTTC	CASSDTGQGANEQFF